These 5 T cell receptor beta chains were all obtained from the same sample, sequenced in a study of PD-1 blockade in classical Hodgkin lymphoma (dated by TCRdb to about 2020). What the time point label conveys for this sample: cycle 1 day 1 (C1D1), immediately before nivolumab initiation. Every trial patient had relapsed after autologous stem cell transplantation, and cohorts A, B and C differed in prior brentuximab vedotin exposure. Library generation was performed with the immunoSEQ multiplex PCR assay. Not all clones reach the TCRdb copy of this immuneACCESS table, which keeps in-frame sequences only. Checked studies attribute under half of the gap to unresolved V genes and leave the rest unexplained. For this sample there are tens of thousands of clones; roughly nine tenths appear just once. The top ten hold approximately 16% of the sample. This specimen was peripheral blood mononuclear cells (PBMCs), taken at baseline. These receptors were taken from a human donor with classical Hodgkin lymphoma.

CDR3 sequence: CASSIGKGLYYEQYF. CDR3 DNA sequence: TGTGCCAGTAGTATAGGGAAGGGACTTTACTACGAGCAGTACTTC. The J gene is TRBJ2-7, the V gene TRBV19; the D gene is possibly TRBD2 (6 bases). Germline CDR1 is LNHDA and CDR2 is SQIVND (reference sequence). This CDR3 has 15 residues. The V and J ends lost 1 base and 3 bases respectively, with 13 bases between them.

V is TRBV11-2 and J is TRBJ2-1; perhaps TRBD1 as D (6 bases). CDR1 is SGHAT, CDR2 FQNNGV, per germline. V lost 5 bases and J 7 bases, leaving 9 bases between the germline ends. The CDR3 runs 12 residues. CDR3 bases: TGTGCCAGCAGCCCAGGGGCGAATGAGCAGTTCTTC. It translates to CASSPGANEQFF.

This chain links TRBV20-1 with TRBJ1-2; D is ambiguous. V was trimmed by 3 bases and J by 5 bases, leaving 7 bases between them. The CDR3 loop spans 11 amino acids. From germline, CDR1 is DFQATT and CDR2 SNEGSKA (reference sequence). Written as DNA, the CDR3 is TGCAGTGCTAGTGAACAGTATGGCTACACCTTC. Residues: CSASEQYGYTF.

CDR3 region: CASSVGPQETQYF. The CDR3 bases are TGTGCCAGCAGCGTAGGCCCCCAAGAGACCCAGTACTTC. This sequence joins TRBV9 and TRBJ2-5; D is undetermined. Germline V gene data show CDR1 as SGDLS and CDR2 as YYNGEE. V dropped 0 bases and J dropped 1 base, with 4 bases sitting between them. CDR3 length equals 13 residues.

For this clone: The same CDR3 is also encoded by other DNA sequences in this sample. The chain employs TRBV6-5 and TRBJ1-5, with TRBD1 as a possible D gene (5 bases). From germline, CDR1 is MNHEY and CDR2 SVGAGI. CDR3 length: 12 amino acids. Trimming took off 2 bases at V and 7 bases at J, with 6 bases between the two ends. The CDR3 is CASSYPGQPQHF. The CDR3 DNA reads as TGTGCCAGCAGTTACCCAGGGCAGCCCCAGCATTTT.